The rows below give T cell receptor beta chains drawn from one sample of a study of technical replicates of blood from a few donors. The table came from immunoSEQ multiplex PCR; TCRdb's copy has only in-frame clones and leaves some out. The sample has approximately 85,000 clones; roughly nine tenths are singletons. Sequenced sample: T cells isolated from PBMCs. The receptors come from a human donor in good health. The CDR3 runs from the conserved cysteine through the conserved F or W. D genes are given only for firm matches. The listing skips clone size in some rows; elsewhere it reads once, few, many or a size class.

V gene,clone size,D gene,J gene,CDR3 protein,CDR3 DNA
TRBV15,.,.,TRBJ1-4,CATRGANEKLFF,TGTGCCACGCGGGGGGCTAATGAAAAACTGTTTTTT
TRBV11-2,.,TRBD1,TRBJ1-2,CASSSPTGDYGYTF,TGTGCCAGCAGCTCCCCAACAGGGGACTATGGCTACACCTTC
TRBV4-1,.,.,TRBJ1-5,CASSLGPSNQPQHF,TGCGCCAGCAGCCTGGGCCCTAGCAATCAGCCCCAGCATTTT
TRBV14,few,.,TRBJ1-1,CASSPQSNTEAFF,TGTGCCAGCAGCCCCCAATCAAACACTGAAGCTTTCTTT
TRBV27,.,.,TRBJ2-1,CASSPGFHNEQFF,TGTGCCAGCAGTCCCGGGTTCCACAATGAGCAGTTCTTC
TRBV5-1,.,.,TRBJ2-7,CASSLKRTVGPYEQYF,TGCGCCAGCAGCTTAAAAAGGACAGTCGGGCCCTACGAGCAGTACTTC
TRBV25-1,.,.,TRBJ2-7,CASSETPTSYEQYF,TGTGCCAGCAGTGAAACGCCTACTAGTTACGAGCAGTACTTC
TRBV14,.,TRBD2,TRBJ2-7,CASSQDPGLRGAPGSYEQYF,TGTGCCAGCAGCCAAGATCCCGGTTTGCGGGGGGCGCCCGGCTCCTACGAGCAGTACTTC
TRBV19,.,TRBD1,TRBJ1-5,CASSQDRGPSQPQHF,TGTGCCAGTAGTCAAGACAGGGGGCCCAGTCAGCCCCAGCATTTT
TRBV6-5,.,TRBD1,TRBJ2-1,CASSYDGQGNEQFF,TGTGCCAGCAGTTACGACGGACAGGGTAATGAGCAGTTCTTC
TRBV29-1,.,TRBD2,TRBJ2-2,CSAGRTSGAPGTGELFF,TGCAGCGCCGGCCGGACTAGCGGAGCGCCGGGCACCGGGGAGCTGTTTTTT
TRBV28,few,.,TRBJ1-5,CASSFPGGGSSNQPQHF,TGTGCCAGCAGTTTCCCCGGGGGAGGGTCTAGCAATCAGCCCCAGCATTTT
TRBV5-4,.,TRBD2,TRBJ2-5,CASSFGDRGVGETQYF,TGTGCCAGCAGCTTTGGTGATCGGGGGGTGGGAGAGACCCAGTACTTC
TRBV4-1,once,.,TRBJ2-2,CASGRANTGELFF,TGCGCCAGCGGGAGAGCGAACACCGGGGAGCTGTTTTTT
TRBV5-1,.,.,TRBJ1-1,CASSADSHDEAFF,TGCGCCAGCAGCGCAGACAGCCATGATGAAGCTTTCTTT
TRBV5-6,.,.,TRBJ1-2,CASSPLRGHGYTF,TGTGCCAGCAGCCCGCTCAGGGGCCATGGCTACACCTTC
TRBV23-1,.,.,TRBJ2-7,CASSQRESSYEQYF,TGCGCCAGCAGTCAACGGGAGAGCTCCTACGAGCAGTACTTC
TRBV30,.,TRBD1,TRBJ2-1,CAWGQGVSNEQFF,TGTGCCTGGGGACAGGGTGTGAGCAATGAGCAGTTCTTC